This T cell receptor (beta chain) derives from a study of blood T cell repertoires in COVID-19. The V end lost 4 bases, the J end lost 8 bases, and 15 bases lay between the germline ends. CDR3 length: 14 amino acids. Germline V lookup: CDR1 SGHNT, CDR2 YYREEE (reference sequence). This clone was counted between two and nine times. Original methodology: Researchers report that nucleated cell counts were estimated from reference gene primer amplification. Here immunoSEQ multiplex PCR was the method, and the copy in TCRdb shows in-frame clones only, minus some. The V and J calls and clone size come from that table; D and trimming were worked out from the DNA. The data contain some 80,000 clones, around four fifths of them seen just once; the ten biggest clones take up about a tenth.

Material for sequencing was peripheral blood. This chain connects TRBV5-4 to TRBJ1-4; D may be TRBD1 (6 bases). This sequence originates from a human donor in a cohort sampled during active COVID-19. CDR3 bases: TGTGCCAGCAGCGGGCAGGGGTTAACGGAAAAACTGTTTTTT. It yields the protein CASSGQGLTEKLFF.